The 24 T cell receptor beta chains given below trace back to one sample, sequenced in a study of T cell responses to AZD1222 COVID-19 vaccine. Only in-frame clones appear in the TCRdb table, and some are missing; sequencing was by immunoSEQ multiplex PCR. The data show fewer than 95,000 clones, with 89% seen just once and 5% to 6% held by the top ten. The sample consisted of peripheral blood, taken 28 days after the second AZD1222 dose. Receptors were obtained from an adult who received the AZD1222 COVID-19 vaccine.

This sequence joins TRBV4-1 and TRBJ1-4; the D gene is possibly TRBD1 (6 bases). Germline CDR1 and CDR2: MGHRA and YSYEKL. CDR3 length: 16 amino acids. V lost 7 bases and J 5 bases, leaving 20 bases between the germline ends. CDR3 amino acids: CASTDPGANLNEKLFF. In DNA form, the CDR3 reads TGCGCCAGCACCGATCCGGGGGCAAACCTAAATGAAAAACTGTTTTTT.

The rearrangement links TRBV5-5 to TRBJ1-5; D unclear. V lost 0 bases to trimming and J lost 8 bases, with 12 bases between them. Germline V gene lookup returns CDR1 SGHKS and CDR2 YYEKEE (reference sequence). The CDR3 length is 14 residues. As DNA, the CDR3 is TGTGCCAGCAGCTTGGGGTTTCCCGCTGAGCCCCAGCATTTT. The encoded protein is CASSLGFPAEPQHF. The whole variable domain, filled in from reference TRBV5-5 and TRBJ1-5, reads DAGVTQSPTHLIKTRGQQVTLRCSPISGHKSVSWYQQVLGQGPQFIFQYYEKEERGRGNFPDRFSARQFPNYSSELNVNALLLGDSALYLCASSLGFPAEPQHFGDGTRLSIL.

The chain joins TRBV11-2 to TRBJ2-7; maybe TRBD2 (6 bases). CDR3 size: 12 residues. Germline V gene lookup returns CDR1 SGHAT and CDR2 FQNNGV. V lost 5 bases and J lost 5, with 10 bases in between. In DNA form, the CDR3 reads TGTGCCAGCAGCCAGGGACTTCACGAGCAGTACTTC. This translates into CASSQGLHEQYF.

The chain recombines TRBV25-1 with TRBJ1-2, with 9 bases identical to TRBD1. The CDR3 length is 16 residues. Trimming took 0 bases from V and 8 from J; bases not matched to a gene: 10. Germline loops: CDR1 MGHDK, CDR2 SYGVNS. The CDR3 reads CASSEYSGTGRGGYTF. The CDR3, as DNA: TGTGCCAGCAGTGAATATTCCGGGACAGGGCGAGGAGGCTACACCTTC.

The chain is built from TRBV7-2 and TRBJ2-3; 9 nucleotides match TRBD2. Germline values: CDR1 SGHTA, CDR2 FQGNSA. V trimming: 5 bases; J trimming: 5 bases; junction bases outside the gene matches: 8. CDR3 length: 15 amino acids. CDR3 sequence reads: CASSPKRGAGDTQYF. The CDR3 coding sequence is TGTGCCAGCAGCCCAAAGCGGGGGGCGGGAGATACGCAGTATTTT.

The chain couples TRBV5-4 to TRBJ2-7, with TRBD1 identical over 8 bases. Trimming cost V 3 bases and J 0 bases; bases outside gene matches: 14. The CDR3 totals 18 residues. Germline values: CDR1 SGHNT, CDR2 YYREEE (reference sequence). CDR3 amino acids: CASSSQRILTGVSYEQYF. The DNA of the CDR3 is TGTGCCAGCAGCTCCCAGAGAATCCTGACAGGGGTCTCCTACGAGCAGTACTTC.

This clone was observed once. One end of the junction varies from germline; a read error may be responsible. The V call is TRBV10-3, the J call TRBJ1-2; possible D gene TRBD1, 5 bases. This CDR3 region has 11 residues. Looked up from germline, CDR1 is ENHRY and CDR2 is SYGVKD. The CDR3 protein is CAISRDAALSF. DNA for the CDR3: TGTGCCATCAGTCGGGACGCCGCTCTCTCCTTC.

The rearrangement links TRBV7-9 to TRBJ1-5, with 7 nucleotides matching TRBD1. Germline trimming cut 9 bases from V and 1 base from J; bases unmatched to any gene: 6. Germline V gives CDR1 SEHNR, CDR2 FQNEAQ (reference sequence). The CDR3 runs 14 residues. This chain's CDR3 is CASSRGQSNQPQHF. The CDR3 bases are TGTGCCAGTAGCCGGGGACAGAGCAATCAGCCCCAGCATTTT.

This chain connects TRBV6-5 to TRBJ1-2, with 7 bases that match TRBD1. Germline V lookup: CDR1 MNHEY, CDR2 SVGAGI. V shed 6 bases, J shed 4 bases, and the junction held 5 bases outside the gene matches. There are 13 residues in the CDR3. CDR3 coding DNA: TGTGCCAGCAGCAAGACAGGGACCTATGGCTACACCTTC. Encoded protein: CASSKTGTYGYTF.

This chain connects TRBV9 to TRBJ1-1; 10 bases agree with TRBD1. V dropped 2 bases and J dropped 4; count of bases not matched to a gene: 2. The CDR3 runs to 14 residues. Germline V gene data show CDR1 as SGDLS and CDR2 as YYNGEE. CDR3 amino acids: CASSVGQGPTEAFF. The DNA for the CDR3 is TGTGCCAGCAGCGTGGGACAGGGGCCCACTGAAGCTTTCTTT.

This chain links TRBV5-5 with TRBJ1-2, with 9 bases identical to TRBD1. V lost 4 bases to trimming and J lost 6 bases; unmatched junction nucleotides: 16. Germline CDR1 reads SGHKS; CDR2 reads YYEKEE (reference sequence). The CDR3 spans 17 residues. CDR3 amino acids: CASSRGPPGQGRDGYTF. The CDR3 region has the DNA TGTGCCAGCAGCCGGGGGCCACCGGGACAGGGTAGAGATGGCTACACCTTC. The full variable domain, its missing parts supplied by reference TRBV5-5 and TRBJ1-2, is DAGVTQSPTHLIKTRGQQVTLRCSPISGHKSVSWYQQVLGQGPQFIFQYYEKEERGRGNFPDRFSARQFPNYSSELNVNALLLGDSALYLCASSRGPPGQGRDGYTFGSGTRLTVV.

This rearrangement joins TRBV18 to TRBJ1-1; possible D gene TRBD1, 5 bases. In germline, CDR1 is KGHSH, CDR2 LQKENI. Trimming removed 6 bases at V and 5 bases at J, with 13 bases between. The CDR3 loop spans 13 amino acids. This chain's CDR3 is CASSQGQGTEAFF. DNA for the CDR3: TGTGCCAGCTCTCAAGGTCAGGGAACTGAAGCTTTCTTT.

The chain employs TRBV6-5 and TRBJ2-7; no clear D gene. In germline, CDR1 is MNHEY, CDR2 SVGAGI. Trimming cost V 6 bases and J 0 bases, with 9 bases left between them. This CDR3 has 13 amino acids. CDR3 DNA sequence: TGTGCCAGCAGACTTACCGTCTCCTACGAGCAGTACTTC. Translation: CASRLTVSYEQYF.

The genes are TRBV2 and TRBJ1-6; TRBD1 matches 7 bases. The V gene's germline CDR1 is SNHLY and CDR2 FYNNEI. There are 15 residues in the CDR3. With V trimmed by 5 bases and J by 9 bases, 10 bases remained unmatched. The CDR3 nucleotides are TGTGCCAGCAGTCCACCCGGGACAGCCGCTTCACCCCTCCACTTT. Translating it yields CASSPPGTAASPLHF.

The chain carries TRBV5-6 and TRBJ1-2; no reliable D call. Deletions cut 5 bases from V and 7 bases from J, with 27 bases between. CDR1 is SGHDT, CDR2 YYEEEE, per germline. The length of the CDR3 is 17 residues. The CDR3 bases are TGTGCCAGCAGACCAGCCCGGAAGAGGCCCTACCCAAGTGGCTACACCTTC. Translating gives CASRPARKRPYPSGYTF.

The chain uses TRBV6-5 and TRBJ2-1, with D possibly TRBD2 on 5 matching bases. The ends were cut back, 6 bases at V and 0 bases at J, with 9 bases in the middle. The CDR3 totals 14 residues. Germline lookup yields CDR1 MNHEY and CDR2 SVGAGI. The DNA of the CDR3 is TGTGCCAGCAGCGGGGTGGCCTCCTACAATGAGCAGTTCTTC. This gives the protein CASSGVASYNEQFF.

This clone was seen once. This sequence joins TRBV7-8 and TRBJ1-5; the D is unclear. Trimming took off 6 bases at V and 4 bases at J, with 16 bases between the two ends. This CDR3 has 15 residues. Germline assignment: CDR1 SGHVS and CDR2 FQNEAQ. The chain's CDR3 is CASSMNPRVNQPQHF. CDR3 sequence (DNA): TGTGCCAGCAGTATGAACCCAAGGGTAAATCAGCCCCAGCATTTT.

The chain is built from TRBV20-1 and TRBJ2-3; D gene unclear. Trimming took off 3 bases at V and 1 base at J, with 2 bases between the two ends. CDR3 length equals 11 residues. CDR1 DFQATT and CDR2 SNEGSKA come from the germline V gene (reference sequence). The CDR3 region has the DNA TGCAGTGCTAGTCGCACAGATACGCAGTATTTT. As protein: CSASRTDTQYF.

The chain joins TRBV9 to TRBJ1-2; a possible D gene is TRBD1 (6 bases). The V and J ends lost 3 bases and 10 bases respectively, with 19 bases between them. CDR3 length: 14 amino acids. CDR1 SGDLS and CDR2 YYNGEE come from the germline V gene. CDR3 sequence: CASSGHGQTLIYTF. The CDR3 DNA sequence: TGTGCCAGCAGCGGACACGGACAGACACTAATCTACACCTTC.

J is TRBJ1-1 and V is TRBV7-9, with D possibly TRBD1 on 6 matching bases. V lost 11 bases and J lost 0, with 13 bases in between. Germline CDR1 and CDR2: SEHNR and FQNEAQ (reference sequence). This CDR3 has 13 residues. The CDR3 spells CAPAEGVNTEAFF. CDR3 nucleotides: TGTGCCCCAGCGGAGGGGGTGAACACTGAAGCTTTCTTT.

This clone appeared a few times. The V and J genes are TRBV27 and TRBJ1-2; D gene unclear. From germline, CDR1 is MNHEY and CDR2 SMNVEV (reference sequence). CDR3 length: 13 residues. V dropped 3 bases and J dropped 4 bases, with 9 bases sitting between them. CDR3 nucleotide sequence: TGTGCCAGCAGTTTTAAGGGATCCTATGGCTACACCTTC. Its translation: CASSFKGSYGYTF.

The chain is built from TRBV30 and TRBJ1-1; the match to TRBD1 covers 7 bases. J gave up 8 bases and V 0 bases, and 9 bases lay outside the gene matches. The germline CDR1 and CDR2 sequences are GTSNPN and SVGIG (reference sequence). The CDR3 has 14 residues. The CDR3 nucleotides are TGTGCCTGGAGTGTACAAAGGGGGCTGGGGGAAGCTTTCTTT. This gives the protein CAWSVQRGLGEAFF.

The chain recombines TRBV11-2 with TRBJ2-1, with 11 nucleotides matching TRBD2. This CDR3 has 17 amino acids. Germline loops: CDR1 SGHAT, CDR2 FQNNGV. Trimming removed 5 bases from V and 3 bases from J; junction bases left unmatched: 9. CDR3 sequence reads: CASSPLLLAGDYNEQFF. The CDR3 DNA reads TGTGCCAGCAGCCCCTTGTTACTAGCGGGGGACTACAATGAGCAGTTCTTC.

The chain is built from TRBV7-2 and TRBJ1-3, with TRBD1 matching over 10 bases. The V gene's germline CDR1 is SGHTA and CDR2 FQGNSA. The V and J ends lost 7 bases and 7 bases, in that order; junction bases with no gene match: 10. The CDR3 contains 15 residues. The chain's CDR3 is CASNSRGTGENTIYF. In nucleotides, the CDR3 is TGTGCCAGCAACTCTCGGGGGACAGGGGAGAACACCATATATTTT. Full variable domain (outside the CDR3, taken from reference TRBV7-2 and TRBJ1-3): GAGVSQSPSNKVTEKGKDVELRCDPISGHTALYWYRQSLGQGLEFLIYFQGNSAPDKSGLPSDRFSAERTGGSVSTLTIQRTQQEDSAVYLCASNSRGTGENTIYFGEGSWLTVV.